This record looks at one T cell receptor beta chain sequence and its context. The target antigen is unknown. The CDR3 runs to 12 residues. The V end was cut by 1 base, the J end by 7 bases, with 7 bases between. Germline V CDR1 and CDR2: MGHRA, YSYEKL. The sample comes from a study of cytomegalovirus exposure and HLA in healthy donors. Study-level results: The study found most TCR sequences rare, yet found some public TCRs in many donors. Later, an analysis showed that TCR beta chains associated with HLA were more clonally expanded than others that were equally common. As a later analysis showed, a missense DCLRE1C variant was linked to trimming of TCR beta V- and J-genes.

The primer mix had 60 Vbeta and 13 Jbeta primers. The data were produced by immunoSEQ multiplex PCR, yet TCRdb's version contains in-frame clones alone and is incomplete. The sample records under 200,000 clones, 75% to 90% being singletons. The TCR originated in a woman aged 18-30 years in good health and CMV-seronegative. Sequencing was done on a sample of PBMCs. This chain uses TRBV4-1 with TRBJ1-2; the D gene is possibly TRBD1 (6 bases). CDR3 region: CASSQADSGYTF. Written as DNA, the CDR3 is TGCGCCAGCAGCCAAGCGGACAGTGGCTACACCTTC.